This T cell receptor beta chain came from a study of PD-1 blockade in classical Hodgkin lymphoma. General study results and limits: Causes of the repertoire differences remain undefined, possibly disease activity or prior therapy. When set against healthy donors, newly diagnosed patients were reported to show lower baseline TCR diversity.

CDR1 GTSNPN and CDR2 SVGIG come from the germline V gene (reference sequence). The CDR3 is 16 amino acids. The V end was cut by 4 bases, the J end by 4 bases, with 22 bases between. The repertoire was sequenced with immunoSEQ multiplex PCR; TCRdb's copy has only in-frame clones and lacks some. This table has approximately 31,000 clones, 94% appearing once. On this clone itself: Its antigen is currently unknown.

Described time point: newly diagnosed, previously untreated cHL patient sample. As a comparison, the study used PBMCs from newly diagnosed, untreated classical Hodgkin lymphoma. This rearrangement joins TRBV30 to TRBJ1-2, with D possibly matching TRBD1 (5 bases). Sequencing input: peripheral blood mononuclear cells (PBMCs). The origin of this receptor is a human donor with classical Hodgkin lymphoma. Here the CDR3 reads CAWTSNPAGTLYGYTF. The CDR3 DNA reads as TGTGCCTGGACCTCTAATCCGGCCGGGACCCTCTATGGCTACACCTTC. Supplemented by reference TRBV30 and TRBJ1-2, the full variable domain reads SQTIHQWPATLVQPVGSPLSLECTVEGTSNPNLYWYRQAAGRGLQLLFYSVGIGQISSEVPQNLSASRPQDRQFILSSKKLLLSDSGFYLCAWTSNPAGTLYGYTFGSGTRLTVV.